These 15 T cell receptor beta chains came from one sample sequenced in a study of blood T cell repertoires in COVID-19. Sequencing used immunoSEQ multiplex PCR; TCRdb keeps in-frame clones, though not all of them. The sample lists 230,000 or so clones, 65% to 90% occurring once. Input material: peripheral blood. The receptors here all came from a woman between 40 and 55 years old who had recovered from COVID-19.

V is TRBV18 and J is TRBJ2-3; 9 nucleotides match TRBD2. V gave up 0 bases and J gave up 4 bases; unmatched junction bases: 14. The CDR3 is made up of 19 amino acids. Germline CDR1 reads KGHSH; CDR2 reads LQKENI. The chain's CDR3 is CASSPPGAGGPAGADTQYF. In DNA, the CDR3 is TGTGCCAGCTCACCACCGGGAGCGGGGGGTCCCGCCGGGGCAGATACGCAGTATTTT.

This chain uses TRBV10-3 with TRBJ2-3; no definite D call. Trimming left V 3 bases short and J 4 bases short, with 11 bases between. This CDR3 contains 14 residues. Per the germline V gene, CDR1 is ENHRY and CDR2 is SYGVKD. The chain's CDR3 is CAISELPSADTQYF. The CDR3, as DNA: TGTGCCATCAGTGAACTACCTAGTGCAGATACGCAGTATTTT.

The V call is TRBV13, the J call TRBJ2-7; 7 bases agree with TRBD1. The length of the CDR3 is 15 residues. Germline V gene data show CDR1 as PRHDT and CDR2 as FYEKMQ (reference sequence). V trimming: 2 bases; J trimming: 2 bases; junction bases outside the gene matches: 6. As DNA, the CDR3 is TGTGCCAGCAGCTTATCAGGGGGAGTCACCTACGAGCAGTACTTC. This sequence encodes CASSLSGGVTYEQYF.

The chain employs TRBV19 and TRBJ1-5, with 7 bases aligning to TRBD1. Losses at the gene ends were 4 bases for V and 0 bases for J; bases not matched to a gene: 9. Germline CDR1 is LNHDA and CDR2 is SQIVND (reference sequence). This CDR3 has 17 amino acids. DNA for the CDR3: TGTGCCAGTAGTACCGGACAGGCCCTTACTAGCAATCAGCCCCAGCATTTT. It translates to CASSTGQALTSNQPQHF. Drawing the rest from reference TRBV19 and TRBJ1-5, the complete variable domain is DGGITQSPKYLFRKEGQNVTLSCEQNLNHDAMYWYRQDPGQGLRLIYYSQIVNDFQKGDIAEGYSVSREKKESFPLTVTSAQKNPTAFYLCASSTGQALTSNQPQHFGDGTRLSIL.

The rearrangement uses TRBV10-3 and TRBJ2-3; D remains ambiguous. V lost 7 bases to trimming and J lost 2 bases, with 10 bases between them. The germline gives CDR1 ENHRY, CDR2 SYGVKD. The CDR3 is made up of 13 amino acids. The CDR3 nucleotides are TGTGCCATCATGGCCAGAAACACAGATACGCAGTATTTT. As protein: CAIMARNTDTQYF.

The rearrangement joins TRBV6-2 or TRBV6-3 to TRBJ1-6, with unresolved D. The CDR3 contains 13 residues. Germline loops: CDR1 MNHEY, CDR2 SVGEGT. Trimming removed 2 bases from V and 7 bases from J, with 6 bases in between. As DNA, the CDR3 is TGTGCCAGCAGTTACGACGGGAATTCACCCCTCCACTTT. The encoded protein is CASSYDGNSPLHF.

The chain is built from TRBV4-3 and TRBJ1-4; the match to TRBD1 covers 9 bases. This CDR3 is built from 16 residues. Germline V CDR1 and CDR2: LGHNA, YSLEER. Trimming at V came to 4 bases and at J to 8 bases, leaving 11 bases not matched to a gene. The CDR3 loop is CASSPRRGQGFEKLFF. The CDR3 region has the DNA TGCGCCAGCAGCCCGAGGCGGGGACAGGGCTTCGAAAAACTGTTTTTT.

This clone has a handful of counts. V and J are TRBV9 and TRBJ1-1; D not certain. Deletions cut 0 bases from V and 7 bases from J, with 13 bases between. Germline loops: CDR1 SGDLS, CDR2 YYNGEE. CDR3 length equals 14 residues. For the CDR3, the DNA is TGTGCCAGCAGCGTAGTCCCGGGGAGCGGTGAAGCTTTCTTT. Protein sequence: CASSVVPGSGEAFF.

The chain recombines TRBV25-1 with TRBJ1-4; a weak D match, TRBD1 (5 bases). The V gene's germline CDR1 is MGHDK and CDR2 SYGVNS. V shed 7 bases and J shed 8 bases, with 20 bases lying between them. The CDR3 spans 15 residues. The CDR3 protein is CASNSPGGNSEKLFF. CDR3 in DNA: TGTGCCAGCAACTCCCCGGGGGGAAATTCGGAAAAACTGTTTTTT.

This clone was seen a single time. The gene calls are TRBV12-3 or TRBV12-4 and TRBJ1-2; D may be TRBD1 (5 bases). The CDR3 loop spans 13 amino acids. V shed 3 bases and J shed 6 bases, with 11 bases lying between them. The CDR3: CASSFEGVDGYTF. CDR3 coding DNA: TGTGCCAGCAGTTTCGAAGGGGTGGATGGCTACACCTTC.

The V and J genes are TRBV4-3 and TRBJ1-2, with TRBD1 matching over 7 bases. The CDR3 has 16 amino acids. J gave up 4 bases and V 0 bases, and 8 bases lay outside the gene matches. Germline assignment: CDR1 LGHNA and CDR2 YSLEER. CDR3 bases: TGCGCCAGCAGCCAAGAGACAGGGCGTTCGTCCTATGGCTACACCTTC. Protein product: CASSQETGRSSYGYTF.

The genes are TRBV21-1 and TRBJ2-7; the D call TRBD2 from the table was never checked on the DNA. TRBV21-1 is a pseudogene. This CDR3 has 19 amino acids. The CDR3 spells CASSKDKAQTRGRPGEQYF. CDR3 sequence (DNA): TGTGCCAGCAGCAAAGACAAAGCCCAGACCCGAGGCAGGCCGGGGGAGCAGTACTTC.

This rearrangement joins TRBV28 to TRBJ1-1; D remains ambiguous. CDR1 MDHEN and CDR2 SYDVKM come from the germline V gene. V was pared by 5 bases and J by 5 bases, with 9 bases between. The length of the CDR3 is 12 residues. The CDR3 DNA reads as TGTGCCAGCAGTAACATGATGACTGAAGCTTTCTTT. Amino acid sequence: CASSNMMTEAFF.

CDR3 sequence (DNA): TGTGCCAGCAGGCACGGGGGTGGCTACACCTTC. Protein: CASRHGGGYTF. The chain uses TRBV6-5 and TRBJ1-2; maybe TRBD1 (5 bases). CDR3 size: 11 residues. V shed 6 bases and J shed 7 bases, with 9 bases lying between them. Germline V lookup: CDR1 MNHEY, CDR2 SVGAGI.

V usage is TRBV7-2 and J usage is TRBJ2-7, with 8 nucleotides matching TRBD2. V lost 1 base and J lost 2; bases outside the gene matches: 1. The CDR3 loop spans 14 amino acids. From germline, CDR1 is SGHTA and CDR2 FQGNSA. The CDR3 nucleotides are TGTGCCAGCAGCTTAGTTAGCGGGACCTACGAGCAGTACTTC. It codes for CASSLVSGTYEQYF.